One T cell receptor beta chain is described in this entry. The data belong to a study of OX40 agonist ivuxolimab in advanced cancers. The germline V gene has CDR1 SGHVS and CDR2 FQNEAQ. This CDR3 has 12 residues. V shed 8 bases and J shed 2 bases, with 6 bases lying between them. The table came from immunoSEQ multiplex PCR; TCRdb's copy has only in-frame clones and leaves some out. This sample has about 6,300 clones, with around 70% found just once. The TCR sequence derives from an adult with an advanced solid tumor such as melanoma, head and neck, liver or kidney cancer. V and J are TRBV7-8 and TRBJ2-2; D gene ambiguous. The source was CD4+ or CD8+ T cells sorted from blood, collected in a trial of the OX40 agonist ivuxolimab. The CDR3, as DNA: TGTGCCAGCGATACAAACACCGGGGAGCTGTTTTTT. Residues: CASDTNTGELFF.